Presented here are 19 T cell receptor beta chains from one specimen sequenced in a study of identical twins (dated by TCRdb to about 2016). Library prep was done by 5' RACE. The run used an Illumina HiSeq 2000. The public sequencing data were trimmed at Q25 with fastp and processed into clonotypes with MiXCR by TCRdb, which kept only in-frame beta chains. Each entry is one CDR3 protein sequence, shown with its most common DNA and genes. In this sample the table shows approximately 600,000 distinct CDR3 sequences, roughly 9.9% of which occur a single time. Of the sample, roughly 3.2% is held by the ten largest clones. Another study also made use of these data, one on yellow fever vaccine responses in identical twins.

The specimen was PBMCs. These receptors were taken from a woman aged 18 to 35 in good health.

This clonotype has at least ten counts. CDR3 protein: CASSLRPSTGELFF. CDR3 sequence (DNA): TGCGCCAGCAGCTTACGGCCATCCACCGGGGAGCTGTTTTTT. The chain couples TRBV5-1 to TRBJ2-2; no definite D call. Trimming stripped 2 bases from V and 4 bases from J, with 9 bases between. Germline V CDR1 and CDR2: SGHRS, YFSETQ. The CDR3 loop spans 14 amino acids.

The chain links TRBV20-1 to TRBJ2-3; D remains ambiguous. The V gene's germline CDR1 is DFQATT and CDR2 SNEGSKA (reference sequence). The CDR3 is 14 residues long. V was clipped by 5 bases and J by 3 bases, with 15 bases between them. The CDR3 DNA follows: TGCAGTGCTCCTCCGTTCGGGTCTACAGATACGCAGTATTTT. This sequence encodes CSAPPFGSTDTQYF.

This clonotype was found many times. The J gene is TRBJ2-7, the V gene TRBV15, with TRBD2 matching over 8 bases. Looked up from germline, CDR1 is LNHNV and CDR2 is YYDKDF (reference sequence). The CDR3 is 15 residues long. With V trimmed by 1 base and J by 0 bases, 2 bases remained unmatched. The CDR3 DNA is TGTGCCACCAGCAGAGCAAGCGGGAGCTCCTACGAGCAGTACTTC. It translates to CATSRASGSSYEQYF.

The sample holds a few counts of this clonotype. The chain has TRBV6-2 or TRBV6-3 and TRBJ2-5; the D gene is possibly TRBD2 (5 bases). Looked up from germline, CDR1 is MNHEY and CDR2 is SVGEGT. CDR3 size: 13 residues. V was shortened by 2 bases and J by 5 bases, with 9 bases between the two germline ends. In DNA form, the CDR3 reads TGTGCCAGCAGTTACCGGGGAGTTGAGACCCAGTACTTC. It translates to CASSYRGVETQYF.

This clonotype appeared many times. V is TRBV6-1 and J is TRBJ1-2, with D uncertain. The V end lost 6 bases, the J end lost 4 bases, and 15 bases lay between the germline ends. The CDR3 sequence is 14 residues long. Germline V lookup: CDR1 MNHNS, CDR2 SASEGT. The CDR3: CASRPPQVTYGYTF. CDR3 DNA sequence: TGTGCCAGCAGGCCCCCCCAGGTCACCTATGGCTACACCTTC.

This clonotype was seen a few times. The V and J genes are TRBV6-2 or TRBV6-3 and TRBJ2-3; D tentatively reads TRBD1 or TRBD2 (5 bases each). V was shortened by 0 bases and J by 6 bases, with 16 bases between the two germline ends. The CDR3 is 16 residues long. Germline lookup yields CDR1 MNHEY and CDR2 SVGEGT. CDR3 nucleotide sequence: TGTGCCAGCAGTTACTCCGGGACCCCGAGTGAGGATACGCAGTATTTT. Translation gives CASSYSGTPSEDTQYF.

CDR3 nucleotides: TGTGCCAGCAGTTACTTCGACGGCGCCTACGAGCAGTACTTC. Its protein product is CASSYFDGAYEQYF. The chain carries TRBV6-2 or TRBV6-3 and TRBJ2-7; no clear D. The V gene's germline CDR1 is MNHEY and CDR2 SVGEGT. This CDR3 comprises 14 residues. Trimming left V 1 base short and J 2 bases short, with 9 bases between.

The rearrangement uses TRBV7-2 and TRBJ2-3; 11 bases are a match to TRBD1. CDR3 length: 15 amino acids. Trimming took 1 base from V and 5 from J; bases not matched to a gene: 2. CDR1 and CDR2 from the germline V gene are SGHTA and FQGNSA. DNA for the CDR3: TGTGCCAGCAGCTTAGGGGGACAGGGGGGAGATACGCAGTATTTT. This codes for CASSLGGQGGDTQYF.

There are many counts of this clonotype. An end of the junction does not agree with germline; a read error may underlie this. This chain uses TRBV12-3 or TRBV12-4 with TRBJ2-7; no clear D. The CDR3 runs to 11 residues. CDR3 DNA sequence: TGTGCCAGCAGTTTTCGGGCCAAAAAAAGTTTC. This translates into CASSFRAKKSF.

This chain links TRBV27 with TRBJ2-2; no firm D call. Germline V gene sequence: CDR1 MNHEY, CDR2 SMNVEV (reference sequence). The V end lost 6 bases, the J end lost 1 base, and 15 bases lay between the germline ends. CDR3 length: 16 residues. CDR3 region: CASSSLRGLNTGELFF. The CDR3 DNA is TGTGCCAGCAGCTCCCTGCGCGGATTGAACACCGGGGAGCTGTTTTTT.

The CDR3 spells CASSEPAGLASYEQFF. In DNA, the CDR3 is TGTGCCAGCAGTGAGCCGGCGGGACTAGCGAGCTATGAGCAGTTCTTC. The rearrangement joins TRBV2 to TRBJ2-1; 10 bases agree with TRBD2. Germline V CDR1 and CDR2: SNHLY, FYNNEI. The CDR3 runs to 16 residues. After removal of 3 bases from V and 8 bases from J, the junction contained 10 bases not matched to a gene.

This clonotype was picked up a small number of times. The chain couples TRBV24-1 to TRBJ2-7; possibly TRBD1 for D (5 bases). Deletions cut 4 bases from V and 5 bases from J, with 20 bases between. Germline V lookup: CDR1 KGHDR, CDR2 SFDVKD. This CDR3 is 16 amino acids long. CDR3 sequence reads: CATSDPATVGRDEQYF. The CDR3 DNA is TGTGCCACCAGTGACCCCGCGACAGTAGGTCGAGACGAGCAGTACTTC.

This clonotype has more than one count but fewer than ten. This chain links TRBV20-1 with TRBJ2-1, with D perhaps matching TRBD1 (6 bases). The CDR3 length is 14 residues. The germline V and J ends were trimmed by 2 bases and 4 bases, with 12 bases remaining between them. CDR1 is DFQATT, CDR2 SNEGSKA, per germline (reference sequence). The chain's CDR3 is CSARKLTGYNEQFF. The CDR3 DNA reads TGCAGTGCTAGAAAGCTGACAGGTTACAATGAGCAGTTCTTC.

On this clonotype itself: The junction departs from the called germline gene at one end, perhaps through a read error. The chain's CDR3 is CTSSFTAAYGYTF. In DNA, the CDR3 is TGTACCAGCAGTTTCACGGCAGCGTATGGCTACACCTTC. The chain uses TRBV12-3 or TRBV12-4 and TRBJ1-2, with unresolved D. CDR3 size: 13 residues.

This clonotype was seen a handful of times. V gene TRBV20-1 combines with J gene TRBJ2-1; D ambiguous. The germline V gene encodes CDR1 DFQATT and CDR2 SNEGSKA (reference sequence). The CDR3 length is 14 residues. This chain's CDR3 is CSYYRGLSYNEQFF. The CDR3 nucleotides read TGCAGCTATTACCGTGGTTTATCCTACAATGAGCAGTTCTTC.

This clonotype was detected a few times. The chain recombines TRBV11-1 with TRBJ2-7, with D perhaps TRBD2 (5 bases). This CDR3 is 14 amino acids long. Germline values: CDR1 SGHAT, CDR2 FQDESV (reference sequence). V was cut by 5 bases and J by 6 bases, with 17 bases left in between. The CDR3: CASSRGEGLGEQYF. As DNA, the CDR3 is TGTGCCAGCAGCAGAGGAGAGGGCCTGGGCGAGCAGTACTTC. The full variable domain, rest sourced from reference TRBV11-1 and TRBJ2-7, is EAEVAQSPRYKITEKSQAVAFWCDPISGHATLYWYRQILGQGPELLVQFQDESVVDDSQLPKDRFSAERLKGVDSTLKIQPAELGDSAMYLCASSRGEGLGEQYFGPGTRLTVT.

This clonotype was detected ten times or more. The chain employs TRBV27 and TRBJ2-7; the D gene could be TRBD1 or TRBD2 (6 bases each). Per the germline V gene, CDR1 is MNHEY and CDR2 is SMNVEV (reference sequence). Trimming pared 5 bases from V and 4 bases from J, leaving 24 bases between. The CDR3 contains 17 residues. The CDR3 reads CASSTFYPAQGGYEQYF. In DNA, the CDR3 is TGTGCCAGCAGTACCTTCTACCCCGCCCAAGGGGGGTACGAGCAGTACTTC.

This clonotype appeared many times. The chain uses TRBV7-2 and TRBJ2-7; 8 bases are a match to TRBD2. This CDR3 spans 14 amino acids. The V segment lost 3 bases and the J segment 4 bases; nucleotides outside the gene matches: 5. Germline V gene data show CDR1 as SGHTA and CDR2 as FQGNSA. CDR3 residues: CASSFSGTSYEQYF. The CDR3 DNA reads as TGTGCCAGCAGCTTTAGCGGGACCTCGTACGAGCAGTACTTC.

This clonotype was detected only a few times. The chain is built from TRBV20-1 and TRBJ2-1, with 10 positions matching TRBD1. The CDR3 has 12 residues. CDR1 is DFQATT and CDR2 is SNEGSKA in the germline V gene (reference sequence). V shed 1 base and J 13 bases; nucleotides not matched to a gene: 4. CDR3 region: CSARAGQGNQFF. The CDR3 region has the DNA TGCAGTGCTAGAGCGGGACAGGGGAACCAGTTCTTC.